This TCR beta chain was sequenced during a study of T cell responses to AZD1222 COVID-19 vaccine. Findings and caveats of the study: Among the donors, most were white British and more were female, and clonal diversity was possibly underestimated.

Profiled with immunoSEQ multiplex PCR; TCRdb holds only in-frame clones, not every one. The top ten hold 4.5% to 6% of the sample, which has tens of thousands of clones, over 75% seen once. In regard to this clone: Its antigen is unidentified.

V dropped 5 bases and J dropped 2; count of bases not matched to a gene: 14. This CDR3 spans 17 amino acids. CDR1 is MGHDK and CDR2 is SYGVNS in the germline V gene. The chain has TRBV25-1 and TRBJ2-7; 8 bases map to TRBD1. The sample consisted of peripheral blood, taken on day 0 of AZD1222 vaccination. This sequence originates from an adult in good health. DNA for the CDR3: TGTGCCAGCAGTTCCACCGCGGCGGACAGGGATCCCTACGAGCAGTACTTC. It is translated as CASSSTAADRDPYEQYF.